This T cell receptor beta chain was retrieved from a study of OX40 agonist ivuxolimab in advanced cancers. In the study overall: At doses from 0.01 to 10 mg/kg, patients were given intravenous ivuxolimab every 2 weeks. Study results and limitations: More expanded clones were found, on average, in CD8+ than in CD4+ T cells.

Data came from immunoSEQ multiplex PCR; TCRdb stores just in-frame clones and leaves some out. The sample records tens of thousands of clones, around 92% being singletons. In this sample, this clone turned up a few times. What it binds is not known. Sampling times: baseline, cycle 4 day 1, cycle 7 day 1. Germline CDR1 MNHNS, CDR2 SASEGT. V lost 7 bases and J 0 bases, leaving 4 bases between the germline ends. The CDR3 covers 12 residues. Source: CD4+ or CD8+ T cells sorted from blood, taken in a trial of the OX40 agonist ivuxolimab. The chain has TRBV6-1 and TRBJ1-5; no reliable D call. The sequence derives from an adult with an advanced solid tumor such as melanoma, head and neck, liver or kidney cancer. The CDR3: CASTYSNQPQHF. Here the CDR3 DNA reads TGTGCCAGCACCTATAGCAATCAGCCCCAGCATTTT.